Here is one T cell receptor (beta chain) with its context. Its cognate antigen has yet to be identified. No much larger clone exists at a distance of one base, and base qualities are not known. Whole blood was collected in K2EDTA tubes by collaborating institutions according to the institutions' own protocols. Collaborator samples were shipped for TCRbeta analysis as frozen whole blood, isolated PBMCs, or DNA extracted from either sample type. TCRbeta CDR3 regions were amplified from genomic DNA using the immunoSEQ Assay, a bias-controlled multiplex PCR. The original pipeline was this. The number of nucleated cells in each sample was estimated from the amplification of reference gene primers within the assay. To quantify the absolute abundance of each unique TCRbeta CDR3 rearrangement, sequence reads were collapsed and filtered. For each sample, productive Simpson clonality was calculated as the square root of Simpson's diversity index over productive rearrangements. The source is immuneACCESS, and TCRdb retained only in-frame sequences with V and J called. Part of the clones is not carried over; for the studies checked, unresolved V genes explain less than half of this, and the remainder is unexplained. V, J and clone size derive from that table, while D and trimming were established from the DNA sequence. The sample profile shows 200,000 or so clones; roughly 90% of them were found once. About 0.72% of the sample rests with the top ten.

The entry originates in a study of blood T cell repertoires in COVID-19 (dated by TCRdb to between 2020 and 2021). With regard to the full study: Samples from collaborators originated in the United States, Italy and Spain and spanned both the acute and convalescent phases of COVID-19. Samples were obtained from the ongoing ImmuneRACE study (first 160 participants) and from over 1,000 subjects provided by 6 global collaborators. The dataset comprised deeply sampled blood TCRbeta repertoires from subjects exposed to, actively infected with, or recovered from COVID-19. Nearly every sample came with metadata listing a de-identified subject ID, COVID-19 status, age in years and sex. The prospective study material was composed of cDNA or gDNA derived from T cells, B-cell-depleted T cells, or PBMCs. The repertoires were released in a freely available public database meant as a resource for research on the immune response to SARS-CoV-2. Where available, HLA class I and class II types were obtained from metadata supplied by the sample provider rather than from assay-based typing.

Study-wide findings and limitations: The amount of clinical and demographic metadata varied by source and participant and was provided uncurated.

The receptor was derived from a woman in her 70s with acute or convalescent COVID-19. Sequenced sample: peripheral blood.

The CDR3 sequence is CASSIDRTGTQHF. Read as DNA, the sequence is TGTGCCAGTAGTATAGATCGAACGGGGACCCAGCATTTT. The chain uses TRBV19 and TRBJ1-5; the D gene cannot be named for sure. V is shortened by 0 bases, J by 11 bases, and the region joining them spans 11 bases. Sequences LNHDA (CDR1) and SQIVND (CDR2) are obtained from the germline V gene (reference sequence). The CDR3 holds 13 amino acids from the cysteine to the phenylalanine. Only the CDR3 DNA stays, 39 bases, in frame from base 1.